The clone carrying this TCR beta chain was picked up one time. This specimen belongs to a study of blood T cell repertoires in COVID-19. Measured with immunoSEQ multiplex PCR; TCRdb has only the in-frame clones, and not every one. The sample lists some 290,000 clones; roughly 79% were seen once. Material: peripheral blood. This receptor was obtained from a woman in her sixties with active or convalescent COVID-19.

The CDR3 bases are TGTGCCAGTAGTACCCCAAGGCTAGCGGGGTTTTCTCGGCAGTACTTC. Encoded protein: CASSTPRLAGFSRQYF. The V call is TRBV19, the J call TRBJ2-7; 9 nucleotides match TRBD2. The CDR3 is made up of 16 amino acids. The germline V gene has CDR1 LNHDA and CDR2 SQIVND (reference sequence). Trimming cost V 4 bases and J 9 bases; bases outside gene matches: 16.